This TCR beta chain emerged from a study of T cell repertoires in ileal Crohn's disease. Study at large: About half received postoperative treatment, some 11 with thiopurines and around 18 anti-TNF.

As for this clone: Its specificity is not known.

V dropped 3 bases and J dropped 0; count of bases not matched to a gene: 1. Germline V gene sequence: CDR1 SGDLS, CDR2 YYNGEE. This CDR3 spans 15 amino acids. Only in-frame clones appear in the TCRdb table, and some are missing; sequencing was by immunoSEQ multiplex PCR. The sample lists about 4,000 clones, approximately 76% occurring once. Time point given: inflamed ileum from the surgical specimen. Study-level points and caveats: Clonal expansions were more frequent in active smokers than non-smokers at surgery. Compared with CD4 T cells, sorted CD8 cells carried more expanded clones.

Sequenced material: ileal tissue. The gene calls are TRBV9 and TRBJ2-1; 9 bases agree with TRBD2. This TCR was sampled from an adult with Crohn's disease. DNA for the CDR3: TGTGCCAGCAGCGCTAGCGGGAACTCCTACAATGAGCAGTTCTTC. Translation gives CASSASGNSYNEQFF.